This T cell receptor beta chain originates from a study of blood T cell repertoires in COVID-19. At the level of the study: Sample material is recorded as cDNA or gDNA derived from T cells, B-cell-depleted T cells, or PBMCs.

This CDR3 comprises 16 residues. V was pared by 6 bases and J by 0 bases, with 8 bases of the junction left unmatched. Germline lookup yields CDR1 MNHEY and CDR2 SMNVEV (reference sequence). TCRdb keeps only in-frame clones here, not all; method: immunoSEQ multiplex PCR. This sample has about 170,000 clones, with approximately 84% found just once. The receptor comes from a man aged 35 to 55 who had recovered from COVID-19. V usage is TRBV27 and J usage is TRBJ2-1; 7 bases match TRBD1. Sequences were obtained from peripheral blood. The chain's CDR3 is CASRTQGISSYNEQFF. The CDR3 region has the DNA TGTGCCAGCAGAACACAGGGGATTAGCTCCTACAATGAGCAGTTCTTC.